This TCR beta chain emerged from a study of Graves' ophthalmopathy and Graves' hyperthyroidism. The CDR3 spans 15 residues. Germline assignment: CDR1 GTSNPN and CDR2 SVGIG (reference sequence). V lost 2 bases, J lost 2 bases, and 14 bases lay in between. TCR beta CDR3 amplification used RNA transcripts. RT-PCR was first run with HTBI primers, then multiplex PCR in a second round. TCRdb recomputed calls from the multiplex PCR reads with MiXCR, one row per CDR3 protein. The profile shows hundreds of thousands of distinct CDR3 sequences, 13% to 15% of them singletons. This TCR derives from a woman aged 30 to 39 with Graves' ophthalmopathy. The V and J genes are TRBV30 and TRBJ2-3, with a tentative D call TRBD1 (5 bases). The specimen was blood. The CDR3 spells CAWSRSGRITDTQYF. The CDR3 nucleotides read TGTGCCTGGAGTAGGTCAGGGCGAATCACAGATACGCAGTATTTT.